The present T cell receptor (beta chain) was sequenced within a study of cytomegalovirus exposure and HLA in healthy donors. About this clone itself: Its antigen is still unknown.

The length of the CDR3 is 16 residues. V dropped 5 bases and J dropped 1; count of bases not matched to a gene: 11. Germline V gene lookup returns CDR1 SGHRS and CDR2 YFSETQ. Study-level points and caveats: Analysis was performed later, and it showed HLA-associated TCR beta chains to be more clonally expanded than equally common others. Available immune exposure information was restricted to CMV serostatus only. Under in vitro conditions, three CMV-associated chains were confirmed as specific for CMV antigens.

Vbeta (60) and Jbeta (13) primers were used in the PCR. TCRdb's copy holds only in-frame clones and misses some; the assay was immunoSEQ multiplex PCR. The table records some 150,000 clones, roughly 80% of them present only once. What was sequenced was PBMCs. The V call is TRBV5-1, the J call TRBJ1-2, with 7 positions matching TRBD1. This TCR derives from a woman in her thirties in good health and CMV-seropositive. CDR3 coding DNA: TGCGCCAGCAGTTATACCGGGACAGACTTTAACTATGGCTACACCTTC. Its translation is CASSYTGTDFNYGYTF.